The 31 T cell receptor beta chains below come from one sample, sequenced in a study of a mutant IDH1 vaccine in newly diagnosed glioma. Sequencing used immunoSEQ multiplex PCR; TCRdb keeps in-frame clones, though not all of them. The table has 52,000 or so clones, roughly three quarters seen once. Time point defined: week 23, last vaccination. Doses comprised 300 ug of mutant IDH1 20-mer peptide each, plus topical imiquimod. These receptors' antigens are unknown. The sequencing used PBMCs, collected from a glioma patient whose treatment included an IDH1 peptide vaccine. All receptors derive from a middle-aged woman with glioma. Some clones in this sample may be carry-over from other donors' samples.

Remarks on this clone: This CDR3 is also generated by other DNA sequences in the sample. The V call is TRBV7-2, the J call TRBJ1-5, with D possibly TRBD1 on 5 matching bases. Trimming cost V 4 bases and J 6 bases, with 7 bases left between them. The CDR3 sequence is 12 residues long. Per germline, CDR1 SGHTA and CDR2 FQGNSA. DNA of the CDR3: TGTGCCAGCAGCTGGGGGGGTCAGCCCCAGCATTTT. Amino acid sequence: CASSWGGQPQHF.

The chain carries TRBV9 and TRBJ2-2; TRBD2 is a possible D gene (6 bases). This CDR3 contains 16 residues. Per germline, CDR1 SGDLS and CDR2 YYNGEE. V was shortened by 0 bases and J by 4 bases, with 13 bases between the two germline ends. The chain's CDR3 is CASSVAPQGGTGELFF. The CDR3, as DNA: TGTGCCAGCAGCGTAGCCCCGCAGGGAGGCACCGGGGAGCTGTTTTTT.

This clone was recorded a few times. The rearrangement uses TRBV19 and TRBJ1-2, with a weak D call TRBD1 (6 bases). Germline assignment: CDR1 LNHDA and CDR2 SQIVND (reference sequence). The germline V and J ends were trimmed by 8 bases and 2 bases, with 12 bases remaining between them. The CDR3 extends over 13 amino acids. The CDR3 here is CASAQGGNYGYTF. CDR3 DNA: TGTGCCAGTGCACAGGGAGGGAACTATGGCTACACCTTC.

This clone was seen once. CDR3 amino acids: CASSLVRFQNQPQHF. CDR3 nucleotides: TGTGCCAGCAGCTTAGTACGGTTCCAAAATCAGCCCCAGCATTTT. This chain uses TRBV7-8 with TRBJ1-5; no firm D call. V lost 1 base and J lost 4, with 11 bases in between. The CDR3 runs to 15 residues. The germline V gene has CDR1 SGHVS and CDR2 FQNEAQ.

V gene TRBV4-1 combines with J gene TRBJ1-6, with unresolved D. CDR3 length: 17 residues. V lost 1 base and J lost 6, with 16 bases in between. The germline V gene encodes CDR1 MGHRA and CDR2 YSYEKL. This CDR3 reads CASSQVAVLIANSPLHF. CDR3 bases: TGCGCCAGCAGCCAAGTAGCCGTCCTGATTGCTAATTCACCCCTCCACTTT.

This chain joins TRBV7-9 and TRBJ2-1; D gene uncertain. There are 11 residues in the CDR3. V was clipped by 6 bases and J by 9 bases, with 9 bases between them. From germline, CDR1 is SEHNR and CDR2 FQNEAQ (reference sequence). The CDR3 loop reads CASRSVGEQFF. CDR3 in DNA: TGTGCCAGCAGGAGCGTAGGTGAGCAGTTCTTC.

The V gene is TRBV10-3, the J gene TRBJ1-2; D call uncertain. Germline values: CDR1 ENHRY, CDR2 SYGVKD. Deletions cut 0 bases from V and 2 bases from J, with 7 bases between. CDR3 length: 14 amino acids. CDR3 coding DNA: TGTGCCATCAGTGAGTCGCCGGCGAACTATGGCTACACCTTC. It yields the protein CAISESPANYGYTF.

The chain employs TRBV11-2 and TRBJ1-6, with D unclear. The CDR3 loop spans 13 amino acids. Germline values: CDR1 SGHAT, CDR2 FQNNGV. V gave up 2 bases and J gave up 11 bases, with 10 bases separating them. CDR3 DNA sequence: TGTGCCAGCAGCTTATATGCGAAGCCACCCCTCCACTTT. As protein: CASSLYAKPPLHF.

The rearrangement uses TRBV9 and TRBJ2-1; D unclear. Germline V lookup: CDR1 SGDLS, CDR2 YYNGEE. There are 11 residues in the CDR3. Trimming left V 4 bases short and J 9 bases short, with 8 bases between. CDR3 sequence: CASSSVGEQFF. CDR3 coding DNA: TGTGCCAGCAGCTCAGTGGGTGAGCAGTTCTTC.

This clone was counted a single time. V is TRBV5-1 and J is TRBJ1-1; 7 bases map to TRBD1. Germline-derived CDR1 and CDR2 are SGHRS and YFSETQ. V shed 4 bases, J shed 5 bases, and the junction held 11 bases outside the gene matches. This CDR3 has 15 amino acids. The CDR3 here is CASSPSFAGGTEAFF. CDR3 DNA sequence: TGCGCCAGCAGCCCCTCCTTCGCAGGGGGTACTGAAGCTTTCTTT.

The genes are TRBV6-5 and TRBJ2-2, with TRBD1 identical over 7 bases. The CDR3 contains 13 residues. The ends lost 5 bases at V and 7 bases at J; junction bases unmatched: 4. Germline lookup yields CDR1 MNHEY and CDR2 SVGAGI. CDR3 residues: CASSRGHGGELFF. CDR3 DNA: TGTGCCAGCAGTAGGGGGCATGGCGGGGAGCTGTTTTTT.

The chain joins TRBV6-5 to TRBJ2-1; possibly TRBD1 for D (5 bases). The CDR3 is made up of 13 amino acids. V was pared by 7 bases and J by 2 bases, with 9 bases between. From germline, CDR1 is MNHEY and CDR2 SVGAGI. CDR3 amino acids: CASKGVAYNEQFF. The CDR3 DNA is TGTGCCAGCAAAGGGGTAGCCTACAATGAGCAGTTCTTC.

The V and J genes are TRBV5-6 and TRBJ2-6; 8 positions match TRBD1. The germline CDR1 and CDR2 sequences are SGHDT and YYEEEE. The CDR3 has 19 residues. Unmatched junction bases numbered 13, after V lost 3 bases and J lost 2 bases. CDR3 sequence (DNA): TGTGCCAGCAGCTCAGGGGGCCCGGTTGGGACCGCTGGGGCCAACGTCCTGACTTTC. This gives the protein CASSSGGPVGTAGANVLTF.

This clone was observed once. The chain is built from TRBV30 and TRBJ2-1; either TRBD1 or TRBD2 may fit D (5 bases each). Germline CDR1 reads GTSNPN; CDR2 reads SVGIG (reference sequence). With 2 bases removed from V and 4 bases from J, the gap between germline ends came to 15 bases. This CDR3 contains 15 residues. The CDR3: CAWSWGSGLYNEQFF. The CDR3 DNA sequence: TGTGCCTGGAGTTGGGGGAGCGGCCTTTACAATGAGCAGTTCTTC.

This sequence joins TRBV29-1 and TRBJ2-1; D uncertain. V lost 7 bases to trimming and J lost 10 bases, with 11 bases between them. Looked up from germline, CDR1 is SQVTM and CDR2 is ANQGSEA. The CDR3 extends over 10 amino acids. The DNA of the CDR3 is TGCAGCGGGCAGGTCACGGAGCAGTTCTTC. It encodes CSGQVTEQFF.

In DNA form, the CDR3 reads TGTGCCAGCAGCTTTACTAGCGGGGGGGCGGAGTTCGATACGCAGTATTTT. Amino acid sequence: CASSFTSGGAEFDTQYF. The chain joins TRBV7-9 to TRBJ2-3, with 13 bases that match TRBD2. With 3 bases clipped from V and 6 bases from J, the junction kept 9 bases outside the gene matches. Germline V CDR1 and CDR2: SEHNR, FQNEAQ (reference sequence). This CDR3 region has 17 residues. Full variable domain (rest looked up from reference TRBV7-9 and TRBJ2-3): DTGVSQNPRHKITKRGQNVTFRCDPISEHNRLYWYRQTLGQGPEFLTYFQNEAQLEKSRLLSDRFSAERPKGSFSTLEIQRTEQGDSAMYLCASSFTSGGAEFDTQYFGPGTRLTVL.

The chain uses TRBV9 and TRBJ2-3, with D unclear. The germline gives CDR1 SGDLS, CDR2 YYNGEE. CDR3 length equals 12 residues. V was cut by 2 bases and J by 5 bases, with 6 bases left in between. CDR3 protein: CASSVHEDTQYF. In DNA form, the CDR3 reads TGTGCCAGCAGCGTTCATGAAGATACGCAGTATTTT.

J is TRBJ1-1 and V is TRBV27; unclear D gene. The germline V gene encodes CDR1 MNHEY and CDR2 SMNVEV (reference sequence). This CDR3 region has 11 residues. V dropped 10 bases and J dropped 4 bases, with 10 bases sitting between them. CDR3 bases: TGTGCCACCCTTTCAGGCACTGAAGCTTTCTTT. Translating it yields CATLSGTEAFF.

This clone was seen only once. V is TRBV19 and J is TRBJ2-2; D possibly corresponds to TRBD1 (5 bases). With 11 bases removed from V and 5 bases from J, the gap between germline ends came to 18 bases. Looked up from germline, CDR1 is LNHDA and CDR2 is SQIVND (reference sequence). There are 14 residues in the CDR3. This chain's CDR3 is CASEGQGWTGELFF. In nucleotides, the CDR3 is TGTGCCTCCGAAGGGCAGGGATGGACCGGGGAGCTGTTTTTT.

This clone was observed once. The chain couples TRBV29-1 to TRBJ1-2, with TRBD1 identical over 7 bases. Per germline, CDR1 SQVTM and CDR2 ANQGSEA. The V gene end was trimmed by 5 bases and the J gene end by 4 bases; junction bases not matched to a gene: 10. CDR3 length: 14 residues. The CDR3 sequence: CSVTRQGSPYGYTF. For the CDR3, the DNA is TGCAGCGTTACAAGACAGGGATCGCCCTATGGCTACACCTTC. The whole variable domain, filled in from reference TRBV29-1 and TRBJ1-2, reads SAVISQKPSRDICQRGTSLTIQCQVDSQVTMMFWYRQQPGQSLTLIATANQGSEATYESGFVIDKFPISRPNLTFSTLTVSNMSPEDSSIYLCSVTRQGSPYGYTFGSGTRLTVV.

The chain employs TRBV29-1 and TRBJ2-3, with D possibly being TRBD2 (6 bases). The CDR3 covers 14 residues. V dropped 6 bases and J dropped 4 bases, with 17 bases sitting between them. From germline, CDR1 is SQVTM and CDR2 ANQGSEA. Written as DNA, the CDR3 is TGCAGCGTCGCCAGGACTGGAGGGTCAGATACGCAGTATTTT. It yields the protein CSVARTGGSDTQYF.

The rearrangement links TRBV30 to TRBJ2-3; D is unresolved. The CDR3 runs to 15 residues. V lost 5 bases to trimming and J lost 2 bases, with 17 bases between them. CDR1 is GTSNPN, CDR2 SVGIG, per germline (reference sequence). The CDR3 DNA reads TGTGCCTGGGACCCTGGCGCCTACGCCACAGATACGCAGTATTTT. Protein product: CAWDPGAYATDTQYF.

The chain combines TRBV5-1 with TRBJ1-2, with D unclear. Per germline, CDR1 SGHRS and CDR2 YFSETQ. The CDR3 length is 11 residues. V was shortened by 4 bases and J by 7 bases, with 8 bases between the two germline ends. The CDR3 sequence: CASSNGVGYTF. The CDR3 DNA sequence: TGCGCCAGCAGCAATGGGGTTGGCTACACCTTC.

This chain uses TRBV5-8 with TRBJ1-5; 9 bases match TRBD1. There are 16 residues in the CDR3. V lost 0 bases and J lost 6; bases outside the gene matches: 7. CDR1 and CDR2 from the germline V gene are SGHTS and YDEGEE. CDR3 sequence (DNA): TGTGCCAGCAGCTTGGACTGGGACAGGGTTTCTCAGCCCCAGCATTTT. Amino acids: CASSLDWDRVSQPQHF.

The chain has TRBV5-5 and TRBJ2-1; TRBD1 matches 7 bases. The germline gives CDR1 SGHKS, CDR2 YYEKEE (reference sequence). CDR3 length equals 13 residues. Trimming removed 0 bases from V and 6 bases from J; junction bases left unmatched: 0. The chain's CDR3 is CASSLDRGNEQFF. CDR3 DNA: TGTGCCAGCAGCTTGGACAGGGGCAATGAGCAGTTCTTC.

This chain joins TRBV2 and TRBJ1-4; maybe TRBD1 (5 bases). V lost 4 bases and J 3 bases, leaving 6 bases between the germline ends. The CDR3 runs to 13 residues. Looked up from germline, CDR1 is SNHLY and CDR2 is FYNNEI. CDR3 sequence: CASSGQPNEKLFF. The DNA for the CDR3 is TGTGCCAGCAGTGGACAGCCTAATGAAAAACTGTTTTTT.

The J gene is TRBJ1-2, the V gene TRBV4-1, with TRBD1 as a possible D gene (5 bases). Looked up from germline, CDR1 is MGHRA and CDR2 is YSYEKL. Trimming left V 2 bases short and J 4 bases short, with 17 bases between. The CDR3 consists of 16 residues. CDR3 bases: TGCGCCAGCAGCCAACTTGGGACGGCTGAAATCTATGGCTACACCTTC. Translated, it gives CASSQLGTAEIYGYTF.

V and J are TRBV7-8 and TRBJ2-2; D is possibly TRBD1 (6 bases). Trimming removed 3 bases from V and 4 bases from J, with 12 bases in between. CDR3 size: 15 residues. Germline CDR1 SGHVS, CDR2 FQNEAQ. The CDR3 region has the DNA TGTGCCAGCAGCTTCGTCAGGGGTAGCACCGGGGAGCTGTTTTTT. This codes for CASSFVRGSTGELFF.

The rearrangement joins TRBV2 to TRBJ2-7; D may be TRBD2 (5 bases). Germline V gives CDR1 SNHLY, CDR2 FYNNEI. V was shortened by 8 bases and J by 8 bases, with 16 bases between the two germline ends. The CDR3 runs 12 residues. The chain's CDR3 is CASLGGREKQYF. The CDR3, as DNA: TGTGCCAGCCTCGGAGGCCGGGAAAAGCAGTACTTC. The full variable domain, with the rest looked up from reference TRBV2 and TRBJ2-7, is EPEVTQTPSHQVTQMGQEVILRCVPISNHLYFYWYRQILGQKVEFLVSFYNNEISEKSEIFDDQFSVERPDGSNFTLKIRSTKLEDSAMYFCASLGGREKQYFGPGTRLTVT.

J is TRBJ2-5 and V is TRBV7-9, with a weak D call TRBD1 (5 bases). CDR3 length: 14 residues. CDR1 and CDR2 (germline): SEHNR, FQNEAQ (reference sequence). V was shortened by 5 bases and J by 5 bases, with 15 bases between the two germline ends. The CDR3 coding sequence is TGTGCCAGCAGCCAGGGAAGGGCAGGGGAGACCCAGTACTTC. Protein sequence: CASSQGRAGETQYF.

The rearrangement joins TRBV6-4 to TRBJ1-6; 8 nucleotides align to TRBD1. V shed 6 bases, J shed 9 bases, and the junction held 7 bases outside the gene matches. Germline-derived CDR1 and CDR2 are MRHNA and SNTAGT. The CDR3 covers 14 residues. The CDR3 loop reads CASRETGAGSPLHF. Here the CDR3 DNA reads TGTGCCAGCAGGGAGACAGGGGCAGGTTCACCCCTCCACTTT.